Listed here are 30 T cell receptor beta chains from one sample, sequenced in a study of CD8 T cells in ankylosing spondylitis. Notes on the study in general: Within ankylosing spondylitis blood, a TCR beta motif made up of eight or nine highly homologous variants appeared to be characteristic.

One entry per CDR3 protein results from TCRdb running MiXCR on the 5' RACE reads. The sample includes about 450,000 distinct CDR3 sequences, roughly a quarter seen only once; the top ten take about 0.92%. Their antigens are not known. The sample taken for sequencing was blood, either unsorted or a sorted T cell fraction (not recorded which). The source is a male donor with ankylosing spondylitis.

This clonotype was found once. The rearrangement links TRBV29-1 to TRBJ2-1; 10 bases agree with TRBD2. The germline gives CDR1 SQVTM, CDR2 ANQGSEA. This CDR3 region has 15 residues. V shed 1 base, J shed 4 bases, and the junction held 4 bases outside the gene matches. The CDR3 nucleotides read TGCAGCGTTGAAGGGGGTAGCGGGGGGTACAATGAGCAGTTCTTC. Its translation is CSVEGGSGGYNEQFF.

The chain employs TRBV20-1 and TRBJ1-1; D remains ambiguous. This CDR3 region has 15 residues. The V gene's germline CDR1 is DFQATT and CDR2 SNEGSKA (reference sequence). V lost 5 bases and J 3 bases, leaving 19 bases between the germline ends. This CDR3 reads CSAPHRGRADTEAFF. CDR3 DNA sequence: TGCAGTGCTCCCCACCGAGGGAGGGCTGACACTGAAGCTTTCTTT.

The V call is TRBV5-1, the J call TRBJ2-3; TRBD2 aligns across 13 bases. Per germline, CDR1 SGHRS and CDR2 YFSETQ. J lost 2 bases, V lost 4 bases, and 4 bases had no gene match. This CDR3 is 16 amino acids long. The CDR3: CASSTGLAGFTDTQYF. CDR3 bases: TGCGCCAGCAGCACGGGACTAGCGGGATTCACAGATACGCAGTATTTT.

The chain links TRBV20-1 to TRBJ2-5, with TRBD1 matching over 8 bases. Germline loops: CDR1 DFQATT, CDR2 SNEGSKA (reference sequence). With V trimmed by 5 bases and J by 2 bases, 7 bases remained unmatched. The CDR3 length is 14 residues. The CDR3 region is CSAHAGTGQETQYF. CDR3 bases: TGCAGTGCTCACGCCGGGACAGGACAAGAGACCCAGTACTTC.

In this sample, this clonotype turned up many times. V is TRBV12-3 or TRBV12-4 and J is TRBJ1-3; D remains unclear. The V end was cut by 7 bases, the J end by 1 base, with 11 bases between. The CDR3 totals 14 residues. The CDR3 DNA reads TGTGCCAGCAATCCCGGTGCTTCTGGAAACACCATATATTTT. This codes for CASNPGASGNTIYF.

DNA of the CDR3: TGTGCCATCAGTGATAGGGCAGGGGTAAACACTGAAGCTTTCTTT. It translates to CAISDRAGVNTEAFF. The chain uses TRBV10-3 and TRBJ1-1; tentatively, D is TRBD1 (6 bases). The CDR3 totals 15 residues. V dropped 3 bases and J dropped 2 bases, with 13 bases sitting between them. Germline CDR1 and CDR2: ENHRY and SYGVKD.

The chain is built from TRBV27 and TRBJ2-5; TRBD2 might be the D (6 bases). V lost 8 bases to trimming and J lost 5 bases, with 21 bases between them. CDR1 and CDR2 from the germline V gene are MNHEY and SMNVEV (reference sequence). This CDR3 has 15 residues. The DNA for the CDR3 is TGTGCCAGCCACCTGGATCCACTAGCCTGGGAGACCCAGTACTTC. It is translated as CASHLDPLAWETQYF.

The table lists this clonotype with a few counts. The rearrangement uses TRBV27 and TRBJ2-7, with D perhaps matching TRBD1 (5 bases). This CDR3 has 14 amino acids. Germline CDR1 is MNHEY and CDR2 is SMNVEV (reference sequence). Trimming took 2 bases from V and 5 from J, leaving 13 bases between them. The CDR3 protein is CASSLNRNSNEQYV. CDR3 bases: TGTGCCAGCAGTTTAAACAGGAACTCTAACGAGCAGTACGTC.

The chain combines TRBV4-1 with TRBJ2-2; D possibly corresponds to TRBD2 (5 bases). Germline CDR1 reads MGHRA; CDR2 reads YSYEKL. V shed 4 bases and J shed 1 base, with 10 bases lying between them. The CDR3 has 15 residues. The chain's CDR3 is CASSLHGGNTGELFF. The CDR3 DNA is TGCGCCAGCAGCCTCCATGGAGGGAACACCGGGGAGCTGTTTTTT.

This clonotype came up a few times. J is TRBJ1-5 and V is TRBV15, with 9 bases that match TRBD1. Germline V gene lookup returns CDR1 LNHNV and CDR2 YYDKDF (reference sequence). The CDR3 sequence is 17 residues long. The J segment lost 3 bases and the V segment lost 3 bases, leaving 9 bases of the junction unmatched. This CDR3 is CATSSLSGTGINQPQHF. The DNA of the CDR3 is TGTGCCACCAGCAGCCTTTCCGGGACAGGGATCAATCAGCCCCAGCATTTT.

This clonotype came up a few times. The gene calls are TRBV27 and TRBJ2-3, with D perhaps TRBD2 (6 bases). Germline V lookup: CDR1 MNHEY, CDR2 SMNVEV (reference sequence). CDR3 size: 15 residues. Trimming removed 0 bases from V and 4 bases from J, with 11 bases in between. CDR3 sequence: CASSLSWGVADTQYF. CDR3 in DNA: TGTGCCAGCAGTTTATCGTGGGGGGTTGCAGATACGCAGTATTTT.

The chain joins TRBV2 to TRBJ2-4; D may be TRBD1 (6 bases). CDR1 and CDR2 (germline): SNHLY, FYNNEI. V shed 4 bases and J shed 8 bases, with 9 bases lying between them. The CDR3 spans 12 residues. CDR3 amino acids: CASSGSGDIQYF. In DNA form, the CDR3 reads TGTGCCAGCAGTGGTTCAGGGGACATTCAGTACTTC.

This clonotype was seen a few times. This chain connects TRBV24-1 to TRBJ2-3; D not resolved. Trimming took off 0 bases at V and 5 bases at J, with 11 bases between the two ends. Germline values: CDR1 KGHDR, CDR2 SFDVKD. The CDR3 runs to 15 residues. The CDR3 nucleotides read TGTGCCACCAGTGATTTGGGGTCGCTCGGAGATACGCAGTATTTT. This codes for CATSDLGSLGDTQYF.

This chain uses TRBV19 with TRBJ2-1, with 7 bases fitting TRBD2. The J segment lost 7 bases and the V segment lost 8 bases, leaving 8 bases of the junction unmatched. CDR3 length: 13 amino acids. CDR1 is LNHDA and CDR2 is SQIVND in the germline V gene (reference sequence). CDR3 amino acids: CASLAGEGNEQFF. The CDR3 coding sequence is TGTGCCAGTTTGGCGGGAGAGGGTAATGAGCAGTTCTTC.

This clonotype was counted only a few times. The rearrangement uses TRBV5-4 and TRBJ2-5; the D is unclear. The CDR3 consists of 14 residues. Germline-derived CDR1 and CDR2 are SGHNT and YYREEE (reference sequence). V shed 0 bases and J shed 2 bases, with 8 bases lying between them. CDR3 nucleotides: TGTGCCAGCAGCTTGGGACGCGAGCAAGAGACCCAGTACTTC. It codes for CASSLGREQETQYF.

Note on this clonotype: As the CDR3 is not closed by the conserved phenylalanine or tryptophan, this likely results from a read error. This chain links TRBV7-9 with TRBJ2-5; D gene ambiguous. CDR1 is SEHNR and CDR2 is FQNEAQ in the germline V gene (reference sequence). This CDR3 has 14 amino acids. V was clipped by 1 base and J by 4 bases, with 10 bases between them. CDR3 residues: CASSLDGFGETQYS. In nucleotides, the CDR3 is TGTGCCAGCAGCTTAGATGGGTTCGGAGAGACCCAGTACTCC.

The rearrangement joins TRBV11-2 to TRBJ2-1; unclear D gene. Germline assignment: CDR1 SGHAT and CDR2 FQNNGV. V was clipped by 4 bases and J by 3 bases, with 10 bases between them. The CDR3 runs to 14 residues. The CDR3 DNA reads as TGTGCCAGCAGCTCCCATGGGCGCTACAATGAGCAGTTCTTC. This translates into CASSSHGRYNEQFF.

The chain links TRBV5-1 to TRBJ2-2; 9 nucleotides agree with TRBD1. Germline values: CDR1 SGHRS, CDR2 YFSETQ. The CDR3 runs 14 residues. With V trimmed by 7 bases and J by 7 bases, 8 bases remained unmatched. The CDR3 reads CASHRQGVGGELFF. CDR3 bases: TGCGCCAGCCATCGACAGGGGGTCGGCGGGGAGCTGTTTTTT.

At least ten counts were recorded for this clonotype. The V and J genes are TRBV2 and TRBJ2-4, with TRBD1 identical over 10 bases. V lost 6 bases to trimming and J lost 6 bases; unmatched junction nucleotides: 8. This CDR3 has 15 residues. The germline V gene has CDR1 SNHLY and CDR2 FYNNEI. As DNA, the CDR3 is TGTGCCAGCAGCGAGACAGGGGGCCGGGGAAACATTCAGTACTTC. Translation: CASSETGGRGNIQYF. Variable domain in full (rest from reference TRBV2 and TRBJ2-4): EPEVTQTPSHQVTQMGQEVILRCVPISNHLYFYWYRQILGQKVEFLVSFYNNEISEKSEIFDDQFSVERPDGSNFTLKIRSTKLEDSAMYFCASSETGGRGNIQYFGAGTRLSVL.

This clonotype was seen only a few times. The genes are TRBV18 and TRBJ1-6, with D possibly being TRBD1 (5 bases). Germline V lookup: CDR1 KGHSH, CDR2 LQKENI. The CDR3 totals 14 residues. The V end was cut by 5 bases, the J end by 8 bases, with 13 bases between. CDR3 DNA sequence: TGTGCCAGCTCATGGGCCAGCAGGGATTCACCCCTCCACTTT. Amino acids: CASSWASRDSPLHF.

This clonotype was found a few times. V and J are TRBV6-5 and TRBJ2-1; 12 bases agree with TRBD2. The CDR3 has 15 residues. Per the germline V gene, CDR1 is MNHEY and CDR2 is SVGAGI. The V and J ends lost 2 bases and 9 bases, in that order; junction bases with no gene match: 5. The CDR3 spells CASSYGLAGRTEQFF. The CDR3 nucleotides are TGTGCCAGCAGTTACGGACTAGCGGGGCGGACTGAGCAGTTCTTC.

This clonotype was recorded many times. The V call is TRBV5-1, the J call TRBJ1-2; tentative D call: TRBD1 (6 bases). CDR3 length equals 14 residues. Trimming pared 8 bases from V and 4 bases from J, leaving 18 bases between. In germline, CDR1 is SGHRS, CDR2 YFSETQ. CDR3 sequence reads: CASSRDMGGYGYTF. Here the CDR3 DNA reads TGCGCCAGTTCTCGGGACATGGGAGGCTATGGCTACACCTTC.

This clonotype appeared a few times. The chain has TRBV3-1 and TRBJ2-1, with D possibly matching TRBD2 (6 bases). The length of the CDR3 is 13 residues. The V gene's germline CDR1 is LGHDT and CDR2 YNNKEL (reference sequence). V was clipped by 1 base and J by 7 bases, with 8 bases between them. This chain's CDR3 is CASSQGGVNEQFF. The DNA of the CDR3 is TGTGCCAGCAGCCAAGGGGGGGTTAATGAGCAGTTCTTC.

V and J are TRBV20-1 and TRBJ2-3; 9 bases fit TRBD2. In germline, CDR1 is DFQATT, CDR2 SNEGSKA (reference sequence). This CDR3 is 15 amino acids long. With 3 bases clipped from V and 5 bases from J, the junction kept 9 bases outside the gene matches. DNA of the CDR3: TGCAGTGCTAGTACGCCTAGCGGGACGGGAGATACGCAGTATTTT. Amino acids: CSASTPSGTGDTQYF.

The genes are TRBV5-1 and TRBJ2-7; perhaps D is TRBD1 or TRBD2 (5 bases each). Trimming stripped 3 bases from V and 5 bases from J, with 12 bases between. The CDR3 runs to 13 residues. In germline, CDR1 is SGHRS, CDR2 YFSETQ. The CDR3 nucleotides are TGCGCCAGCAGCTGGGTCTGGGGGAACGAGCAGTACTTC. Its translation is CASSWVWGNEQYF.

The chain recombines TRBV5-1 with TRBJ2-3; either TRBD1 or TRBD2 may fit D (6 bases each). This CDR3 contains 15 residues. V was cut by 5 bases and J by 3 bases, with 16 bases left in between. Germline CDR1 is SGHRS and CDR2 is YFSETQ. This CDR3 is CASRPRGEETDTQYF. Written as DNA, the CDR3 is TGCGCCAGCAGGCCGAGGGGGGAAGAAACAGATACGCAGTATTTT.

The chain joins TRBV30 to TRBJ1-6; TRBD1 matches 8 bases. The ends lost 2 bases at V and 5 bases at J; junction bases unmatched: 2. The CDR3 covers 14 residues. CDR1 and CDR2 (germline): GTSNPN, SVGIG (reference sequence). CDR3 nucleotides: TGTGCCTGGAGTTGGGGACAGGATAATTCACCCCTCCACTTT. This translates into CAWSWGQDNSPLHF. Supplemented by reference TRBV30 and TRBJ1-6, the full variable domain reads SQTIHQWPATLVQPVGSPLSLECTVEGTSNPNLYWYRQAAGRGLQLLFYSVGIGQISSEVPQNLSASRPQDRQFILSSKKLLLSDSGFYLCAWSWGQDNSPLHFGNGTRLTVT.

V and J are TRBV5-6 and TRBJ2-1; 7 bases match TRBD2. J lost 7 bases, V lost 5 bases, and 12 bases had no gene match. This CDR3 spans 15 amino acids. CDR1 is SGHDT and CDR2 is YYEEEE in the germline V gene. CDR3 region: CASRSVGGPRNEQFF. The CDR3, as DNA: TGTGCCAGCAGGTCTGTGGGAGGGCCGAGGAATGAGCAGTTCTTC.

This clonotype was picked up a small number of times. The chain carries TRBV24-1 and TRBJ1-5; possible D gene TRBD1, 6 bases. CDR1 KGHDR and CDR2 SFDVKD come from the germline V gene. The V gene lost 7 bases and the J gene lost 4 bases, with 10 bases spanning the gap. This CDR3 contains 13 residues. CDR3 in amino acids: CATRGQPNQPQHF. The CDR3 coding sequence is TGTGCCACCAGAGGACAGCCTAATCAGCCCCAGCATTTT.

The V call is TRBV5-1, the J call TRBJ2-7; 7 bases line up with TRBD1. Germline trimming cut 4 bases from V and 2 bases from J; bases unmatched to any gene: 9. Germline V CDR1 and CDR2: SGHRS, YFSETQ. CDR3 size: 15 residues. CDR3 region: CASSPGRGLTYEQYF. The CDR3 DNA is TGCGCCAGCAGCCCAGGTAGGGGGCTAACCTACGAGCAGTACTTC.